Each of the 13 T cell receptor beta chains below was sequenced from the same sample in a study of blood T cells in healthy people across ages. Through a sample-barcoded 5' primer and a J-beta primer mix, a second PCR was run for roughly 7 to 11 cycles. TCRdb re-called the 5' RACE reads with MiXCR, one entry per CDR3 protein. The table records a few hundred thousand distinct CDR3 sequences, roughly a quarter of them present only once. This sample also belongs to another study, concerning T cells of mothers and their children.

Material: blood. These receptors came from a boy aged 2 to 10 in good health.

This clonotype was detected only a few times. The chain couples TRBV2 to TRBJ2-5, with D possibly being TRBD1 or TRBD2 (5 bases each). The germline V and J ends were trimmed by 8 bases and 5 bases, with 12 bases remaining between them. The CDR3 extends over 12 amino acids. Germline CDR1 and CDR2: SNHLY and FYNNEI. CDR3 in amino acids: CASGQGEETQYF. The CDR3 DNA reads as TGTGCCAGCGGGCAGGGAGAGGAGACCCAGTACTTC.

The CDR3: CASRRDRGLFEQYF. DNA for the CDR3: TGCGCCAGCAGACGGGACAGGGGGCTTTTCGAGCAGTACTTC. The V and J genes are TRBV4-1 and TRBJ2-7; 12 bases are shared with TRBD1. CDR3 length: 14 residues. The germline V gene encodes CDR1 MGHRA and CDR2 YSYEKL. Trimming took 6 bases from V and 6 from J; bases not matched to a gene: 6.

This sequence joins TRBV27 and TRBJ2-7; tentatively, D is TRBD1 (5 bases). This CDR3 is 14 amino acids long. V dropped 1 base and J dropped 5 bases, with 12 bases sitting between them. Germline CDR1 reads MNHEY; CDR2 reads SMNVEV (reference sequence). CDR3 loop: CASSLFHGADEQYF. DNA of the CDR3: TGTGCCAGCAGTTTATTCCATGGGGCCGACGAGCAGTACTTC.

The chain carries TRBV2 and TRBJ2-5; 9 nucleotides align to TRBD2. CDR3 length: 13 residues. The J segment lost 4 bases and the V segment lost 10 bases, leaving 7 bases of the junction unmatched. Germline V gene lookup returns CDR1 SNHLY and CDR2 FYNNEI. DNA for the CDR3: TGTGCCACACAGCGGGGGGCCGGAGAGACCCAGTACTTC. Amino acids: CATQRGAGETQYF. The full variable domain, rest sourced from reference TRBV2 and TRBJ2-5, is EPEVTQTPSHQVTQMGQEVILRCVPISNHLYFYWYRQILGQKVEFLVSFYNNEISEKSEIFDDQFSVERPDGSNFTLKIRSTKLEDSAMYFCATQRGAGETQYFGPGTRLLVL.

This rearrangement joins TRBV20-1 to TRBJ2-5, with 9 bases lining up with TRBD2. The J call may be wrong; the DNA end is better matched by TRBJ2-1. This CDR3 is 15 amino acids long. CDR1 is DFQATT, CDR2 SNEGSKA, per germline (reference sequence). Written as DNA, the CDR3 is TGCAGTGCTAGGGCGGGAGGGAAGAAAGTCAATGAGCAGTTCTTC. This encodes CSARAGGKKVNEQFF.

The rearrangement joins TRBV4-3 to TRBJ2-7; no definite D call. V lost 0 bases and J 2 bases, leaving 11 bases between the germline ends. This CDR3 region has 15 residues. Germline loops: CDR1 LGHNA, CDR2 YSLEER. CDR3 amino acids: CASSQDIMGTYEQYF. The CDR3 DNA sequence: TGCGCCAGCAGCCAAGATATCATGGGAACCTACGAGCAGTACTTC.

This chain uses TRBV7-9 with TRBJ1-2; 8 nucleotides align to TRBD1. CDR3 length equals 15 residues. Germline CDR1 reads SEHNR; CDR2 reads FQNEAQ (reference sequence). The V and J ends lost 5 bases and 4 bases, in that order; junction bases with no gene match: 9. The CDR3 region is CASSGQGREGYGYTF. CDR3 DNA sequence: TGTGCCAGCAGCGGACAGGGCAGAGAGGGCTATGGCTACACCTTC. The whole variable domain, filled in from reference TRBV7-9 and TRBJ1-2, reads DTGVSQNPRHKITKRGQNVTFRCDPISEHNRLYWYRQTLGQGPEFLTYFQNEAQLEKSRLLSDRFSAERPKGSFSTLEIQRTEQGDSAMYLCASSGQGREGYGYTFGSGTRLTVV.

This rearrangement joins TRBV6-2 or TRBV6-3 to TRBJ2-1, with TRBD2 matching 10 bases. Unmatched junction bases numbered 20, after V lost 2 bases and J lost 7 bases. Germline V gene data show CDR1 as MNHEY and CDR2 as SVGEGT. The CDR3 runs 20 residues. The CDR3, as DNA: TGTGCCAGCAGTTACATAAGGGAGAAAGCGGGAGGGCCAGGGTGGAATGAGCAGTTCTTC. Protein: CASSYIREKAGGPGWNEQFF.

The chain uses TRBV7-9 and TRBJ1-2, with TRBD1 matching 8 bases. The CDR3 loop spans 14 amino acids. J was trimmed by 2 bases and V by 5 bases; bases with no gene match: 4. The germline CDR1 and CDR2 sequences are SEHNR and FQNEAQ (reference sequence). This CDR3 is CASSPAGGNYGYTF. The DNA of the CDR3 is TGTGCCAGCAGCCCAGCAGGGGGCAACTATGGCTACACCTTC.

The rearrangement joins TRBV29-1 to TRBJ1-2; 8 bases fit TRBD1. The CDR3 loop spans 14 amino acids. V trimming: 7 bases; J trimming: 6 bases; junction bases outside the gene matches: 13. Germline CDR1 and CDR2: SQVTM and ANQGSEA. The CDR3 protein is CSAKGQGGVDGYTF. CDR3 nucleotides: TGCAGCGCTAAAGGACAGGGTGGGGTGGATGGCTACACCTTC.

V and J are TRBV6-4 and TRBJ1-6; D remains unclear. Germline lookup yields CDR1 MRHNA and CDR2 SNTAGT. This CDR3 has 13 residues. The V gene lost 8 bases and the J gene lost 6 bases, with 11 bases spanning the gap. The CDR3 DNA reads as TGTGCCAGCGCCGCGGAGGGTAATTCACCCCTCCACTTT. Translation: CASAAEGNSPLHF.

J is TRBJ2-5 and V is TRBV25-1, with 8 bases matching TRBD1. CDR3 size: 13 residues. Germline V gives CDR1 MGHDK, CDR2 SYGVNS. The trim removed 6 bases at V and 3 bases at J, leaving 3 bases unmatched. In nucleotides, the CDR3 is TGTGCCAGCAGGGGACAGGAAAAAGAGACCCAGTACTTC. This encodes CASRGQEKETQYF.

In this sample, this clonotype turned up a few times. The V gene is TRBV20-1, the J gene TRBJ1-5; no reliable D call. V lost 1 base, J lost 3 bases, and 19 bases lay in between. The CDR3 is 17 residues long. Germline values: CDR1 DFQATT, CDR2 SNEGSKA (reference sequence). DNA of the CDR3: TGCAGTGCTAGAGGGGCAGGCCCGAGGGCCCTCAATCAGCCCCAGCATTTT. It translates to CSARGAGPRALNQPQHF.